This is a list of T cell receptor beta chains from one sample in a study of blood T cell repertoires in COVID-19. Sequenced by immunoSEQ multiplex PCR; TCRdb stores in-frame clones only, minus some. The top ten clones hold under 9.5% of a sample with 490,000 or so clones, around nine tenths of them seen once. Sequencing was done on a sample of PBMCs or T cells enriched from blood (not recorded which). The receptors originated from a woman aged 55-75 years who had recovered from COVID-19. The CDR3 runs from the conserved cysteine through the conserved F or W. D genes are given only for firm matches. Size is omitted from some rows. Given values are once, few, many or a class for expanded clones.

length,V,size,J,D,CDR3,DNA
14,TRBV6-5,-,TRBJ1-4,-,CASRAWQHNEKLFF,TGTGCCAGCCGAGCGTGGCAGCATAATGAAAAACTGTTTTTT
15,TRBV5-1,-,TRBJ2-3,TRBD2,CASSPPGRGTDTQYF,TGCGCCAGCAGCCCCCCCGGGAGGGGGACAGATACGCAGTATTTT
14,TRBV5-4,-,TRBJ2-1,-,CASSSDYRGNEQFF,TGTGCCAGCAGCTCGGACTACCGAGGCAATGAGCAGTTCTTC
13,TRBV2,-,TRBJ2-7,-,CASSPPGAYEQYF,TGTGCCAGCAGCCCCCCAGGGGCCTACGAGCAGTACTTC
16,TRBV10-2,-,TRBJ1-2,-,CASSESRAGANYGYTF,TGCGCCAGCAGTGAGTCCCGGGCAGGGGCAAACTATGGCTACACCTTC
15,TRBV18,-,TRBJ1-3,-,CASSRTRNSGNTIYF,TGTGCCAGCTCGAGAACCCGAAACTCTGGAAACACCATATATTTT
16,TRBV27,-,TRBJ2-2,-,CASRFASGTGTGELFF,TGTGCCAGCAGATTCGCCTCAGGAACCGGAACCGGGGAGCTGTTTTTT
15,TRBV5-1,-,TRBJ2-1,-,CASSLVGQMNNEQFF,TGCGCCAGCAGCTTGGTTGGACAGATGAACAATGAGCAGTTCTTC
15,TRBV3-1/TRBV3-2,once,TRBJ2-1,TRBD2,CASSQGGLAGGSRFF,TGTGCCAGCAGCCAAGGGGGACTAGCGGGGGGAAGTAGGTTCTTC
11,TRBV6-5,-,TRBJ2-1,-,CASVWHLEQFF,TGTGCCAGCGTGTGGCACCTTGAGCAGTTCTTC
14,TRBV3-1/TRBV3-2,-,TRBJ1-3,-,CASSPGGILNTIYF,TGTGCCAGCAGCCCGGGGGGTATCCTCAACACCATATATTTT
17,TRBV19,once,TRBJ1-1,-,CASSIGLQRDWDTEAFF,TGTGCCAGTAGTATAGGCCTACAGAGAGATTGGGACACTGAAGCTTTCTTT
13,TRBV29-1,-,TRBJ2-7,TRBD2,CSVGAGGEGEQYF,TGCAGCGTGGGGGCCGGGGGGGAGGGTGAGCAGTACTTC
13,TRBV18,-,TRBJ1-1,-,CASSPQGVAEAFF,TGTGCCAGCTCACCACAGGGGGTCGCTGAAGCTTTCTTT
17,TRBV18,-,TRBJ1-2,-,CASSPEGRPGANYGYTF,TGTGCCAGCTCACCGGAGGGCAGGCCGGGAGCTAACTATGGCTACACCTTC
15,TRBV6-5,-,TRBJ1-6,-,CASSYRQANNSPLHF,TGTGCCAGCAGTTACCGGCAGGCCAATAATTCACCCCTCCACTTT
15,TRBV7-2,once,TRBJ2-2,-,CASSFFDTRAGELFF,TGTGCCAGCAGCTTCTTCGACACCCGAGCCGGGGAGCTGTTTTTT
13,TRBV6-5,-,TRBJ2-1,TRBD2,CASRTSIGHEQFF,TGTGCCAGCAGGACTAGCATCGGGCATGAGCAGTTCTTC
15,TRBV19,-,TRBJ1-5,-,CASKGSRGIDQPQHF,TGTGCCAGTAAGGGGTCTCGGGGGATCGATCAGCCCCAGCATTTT
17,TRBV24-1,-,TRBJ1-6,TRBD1,CATSDSRDRLYNSPLHF,TGTGCCACCAGTGATTCTAGGGACAGGCTCTATAATTCACCCCTCCACTTT
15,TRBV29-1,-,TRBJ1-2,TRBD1,CSVEPQRGRRYGYTF,TGCAGCGTTGAACCCCAGAGGGGGCGGAGGTATGGCTACACCTTC
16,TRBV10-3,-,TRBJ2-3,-,CAISDLARGGTDTQYF,TGTGCCATCAGTGACCTCGCCAGGGGTGGCACAGATACGCAGTATTTT
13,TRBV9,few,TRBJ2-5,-,CASSARIRETQYF,TGTGCCAGCAGCGCTAGGATAAGGGAGACCCAGTACTTC
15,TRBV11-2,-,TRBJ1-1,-,CASSLGQIPTGEAFF,TGTGCCAGCAGCTTAGGTCAGATACCAACAGGTGAAGCTTTCTTT
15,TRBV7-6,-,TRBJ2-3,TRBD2,CASSSSGARTDTQYF,TGTGCCAGCAGCTCTAGCGGGGCCCGCACAGATACGCAGTATTTT
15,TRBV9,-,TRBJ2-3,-,CASSVLGGPADTQYF,TGTGCCAGCAGCGTGCTGGGGGGGCCAGCAGATACGCAGTATTTT
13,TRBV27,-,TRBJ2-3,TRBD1,CASSWTGKDTQYF,TGTGCCAGCAGTTGGACAGGGAAAGATACGCAGTATTTT
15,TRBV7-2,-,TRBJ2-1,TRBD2,CASTSLGLGRHEQFF,TGTGCCAGCACCTCATTGGGACTAGGACGTCATGAGCAGTTCTTC
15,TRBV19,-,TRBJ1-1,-,CASTPWGGIGTEAFF,TGTGCCAGTACACCGTGGGGGGGTATAGGCACTGAAGCTTTCTTT
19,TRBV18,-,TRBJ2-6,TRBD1,CASSPLDRVGISGANVLTF,TGTGCCAGCTCACCACTAGACAGGGTTGGGATCTCTGGGGCCAACGTCCTGACTTTC
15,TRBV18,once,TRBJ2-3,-,CASSPQTGETDTQYF,TGTGCCAGCTCACCCCAGACGGGGGAAACAGATACGCAGTATTTT
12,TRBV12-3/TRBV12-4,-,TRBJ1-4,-,CASNLEGKKLFF,TGTGCCAGCAACCTGGAGGGTAAAAAACTGTTTTTT
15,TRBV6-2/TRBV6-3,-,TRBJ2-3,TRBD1,CASSRAGTGTDTQYF,TGTGCCAGCAGCCGCGCCGGGACAGGGACAGATACGCAGTATTTT
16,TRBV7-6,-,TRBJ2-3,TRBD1,CASSLGTGVPTDTQYF,TGTGCCAGCAGCTTAGGGACAGGAGTCCCCACAGATACGCAGTATTTT
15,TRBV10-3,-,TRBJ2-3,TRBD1,CAISGSDRNTDTQYF,TGTGCCATCAGTGGTTCGGACAGGAACACAGATACGCAGTATTTT
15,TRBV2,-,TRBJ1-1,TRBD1,CASSGNRGPNTEAFF,TGTGCCAGCAGCGGAAACAGGGGCCCGAACACTGAAGCTTTCTTT
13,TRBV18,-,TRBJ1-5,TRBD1,CASSPDSGTGWDF,TGTGCCAGCTCACCTGACTCCGGGACAGGATGGGATTTT
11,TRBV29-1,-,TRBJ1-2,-,CSVEHRDGYTF,TGCAGCGTTGAACACAGGGATGGCTACACCTTC
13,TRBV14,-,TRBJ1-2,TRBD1,CASSWTGIYGYTF,TGTGCCAGCAGCTGGACAGGGATCTATGGCTACACCTTC
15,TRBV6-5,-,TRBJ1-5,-,CASVPRGGLHQPQHF,TGTGCCAGCGTCCCACGGGGGGGTCTCCATCAGCCCCAGCATTTT
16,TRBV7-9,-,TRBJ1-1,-,CASSKKTPTGNTEAFF,TGTGCCAGCAGCAAAAAGACACCGACAGGAAACACTGAAGCTTTCTTT
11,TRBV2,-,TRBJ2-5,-,CASKTGETQYF,TGTGCCAGCAAGACAGGAGAGACCCAGTACTTC
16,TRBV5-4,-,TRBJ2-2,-,CASSSGAQGNTGELFF,TGTGCCAGCAGCTCCGGCGCACAGGGGAACACCGGGGAGCTGTTTTTT
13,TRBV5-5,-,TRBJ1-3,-,CASSYGLGNTIYF,TGTGCCAGCAGCTATGGACTGGGAAACACCATATATTTT
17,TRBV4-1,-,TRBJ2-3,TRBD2,CASSRGGAGTMTDTQYF,TGCGCCAGCAGCCGCGGGGGGGCCGGGACGATGACAGATACGCAGTATTTT
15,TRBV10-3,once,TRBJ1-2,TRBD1,CAISETTGAPGGYTF,TGTGCCATCAGTGAGACCACAGGGGCGCCAGGTGGCTACACCTTC